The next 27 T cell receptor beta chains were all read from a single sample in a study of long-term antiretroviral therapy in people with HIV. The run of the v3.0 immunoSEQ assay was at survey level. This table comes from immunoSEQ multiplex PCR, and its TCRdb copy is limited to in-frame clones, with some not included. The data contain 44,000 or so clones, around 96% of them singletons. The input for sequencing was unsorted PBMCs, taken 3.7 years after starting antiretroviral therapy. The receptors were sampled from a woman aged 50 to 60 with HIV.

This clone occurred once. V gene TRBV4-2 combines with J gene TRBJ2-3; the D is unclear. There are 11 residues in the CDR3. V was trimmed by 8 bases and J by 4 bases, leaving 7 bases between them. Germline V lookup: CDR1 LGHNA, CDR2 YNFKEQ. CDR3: CASGGSDTQYF. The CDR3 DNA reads TGTGCCAGCGGCGGCTCAGATACGCAGTATTTT.

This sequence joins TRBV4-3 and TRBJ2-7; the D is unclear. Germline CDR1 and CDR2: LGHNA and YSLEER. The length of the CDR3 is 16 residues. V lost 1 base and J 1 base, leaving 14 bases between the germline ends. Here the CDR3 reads CASSQASKSASYEQYF. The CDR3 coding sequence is TGCGCCAGCAGCCAAGCGTCCAAAAGCGCATCCTACGAGCAGTACTTC.

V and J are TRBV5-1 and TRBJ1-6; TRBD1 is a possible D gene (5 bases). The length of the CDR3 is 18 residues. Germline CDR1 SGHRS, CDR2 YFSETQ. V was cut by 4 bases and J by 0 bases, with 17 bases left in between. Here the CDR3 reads CASSPGPGLSSYNSPLHF. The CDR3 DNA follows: TGCGCCAGCAGCCCCGGACCAGGGTTGAGCTCCTATAATTCACCCCTCCACTTT. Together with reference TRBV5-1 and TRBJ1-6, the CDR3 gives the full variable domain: KAGVTQTPRYLIKTRGQQVTLSCSPISGHRSVSWYQQTPGQGLQFLFEYFSETQRNKGNFPGRFSGRQFSNSRSEMNVSTLELGDSALYLCASSPGPGLSSYNSPLHFGNGTRLTVT.

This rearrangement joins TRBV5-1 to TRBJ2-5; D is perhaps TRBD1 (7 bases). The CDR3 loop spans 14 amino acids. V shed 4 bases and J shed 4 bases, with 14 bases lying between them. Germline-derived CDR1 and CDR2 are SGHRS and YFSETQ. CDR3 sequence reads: CASSHGTAGETQYF. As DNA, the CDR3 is TGCGCCAGCAGCCACGGGACAGCGGGAGAGACCCAGTACTTC.

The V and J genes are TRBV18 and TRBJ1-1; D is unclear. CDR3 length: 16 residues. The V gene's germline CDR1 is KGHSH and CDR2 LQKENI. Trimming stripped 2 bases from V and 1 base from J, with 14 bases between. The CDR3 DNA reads TGTGCCAGCTCACCAAACCCAGCGAGACCGAACACTGAAGCTTTCTTT. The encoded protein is CASSPNPARPNTEAFF.

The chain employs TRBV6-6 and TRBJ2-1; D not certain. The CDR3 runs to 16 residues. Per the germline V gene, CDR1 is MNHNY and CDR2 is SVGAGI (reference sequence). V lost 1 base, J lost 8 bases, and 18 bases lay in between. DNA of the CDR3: TGTGCCAGCAGTTACTTTCCCAGAATGACAACCGATGAGCAGTTCTTC. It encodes CASSYFPRMTTDEQFF.

The CDR3 spells CASSRDFNYGYTF. The CDR3, as DNA: TGTGCCAGCAGCAGGGATTTCAACTATGGCTACACCTTC. The gene calls are TRBV7-3 and TRBJ1-2; D remains unclear. Trimming stripped 5 bases from V and 2 bases from J, with 9 bases between. The CDR3 contains 13 residues. CDR1 is SGHTA, CDR2 FQGTGA, per germline.

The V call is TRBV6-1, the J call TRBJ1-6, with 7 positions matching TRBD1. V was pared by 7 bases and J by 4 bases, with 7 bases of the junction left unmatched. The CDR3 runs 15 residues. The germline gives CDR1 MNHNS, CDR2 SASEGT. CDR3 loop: CASTLTGSYNSPLHF. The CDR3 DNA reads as TGTGCCAGCACCTTGACAGGGTCGTATAATTCACCCCTCCACTTT.

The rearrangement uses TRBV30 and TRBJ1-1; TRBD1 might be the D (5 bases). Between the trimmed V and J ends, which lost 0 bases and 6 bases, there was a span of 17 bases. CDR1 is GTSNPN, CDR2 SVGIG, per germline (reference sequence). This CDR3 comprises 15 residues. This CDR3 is CAWSVRQGGRAEAFF. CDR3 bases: TGTGCCTGGAGTGTACGGCAGGGAGGTAGGGCTGAAGCTTTCTTT.

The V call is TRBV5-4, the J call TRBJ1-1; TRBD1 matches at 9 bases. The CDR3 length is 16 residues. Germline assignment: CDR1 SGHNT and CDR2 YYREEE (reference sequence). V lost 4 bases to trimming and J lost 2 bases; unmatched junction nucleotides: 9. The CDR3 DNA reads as TGTGCCAGCAGCCCTACCGCGGGACAGGGAAACACTGAAGCTTTCTTT. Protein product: CASSPTAGQGNTEAFF.

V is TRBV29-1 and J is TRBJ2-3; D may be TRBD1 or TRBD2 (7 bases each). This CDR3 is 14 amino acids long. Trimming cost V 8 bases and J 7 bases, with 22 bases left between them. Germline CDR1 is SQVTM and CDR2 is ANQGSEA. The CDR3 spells CSYRRGDSLNTQYF. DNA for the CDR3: TGCAGCTACCGACGGGGGGACAGTTTAAATACGCAGTATTTT.

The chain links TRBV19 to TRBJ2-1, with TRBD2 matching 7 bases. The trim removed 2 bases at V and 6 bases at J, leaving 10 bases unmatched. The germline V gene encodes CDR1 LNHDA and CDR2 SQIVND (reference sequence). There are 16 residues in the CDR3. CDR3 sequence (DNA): TGTGCCAGTAGTATAAGTCGGACTAGATTAGTCAATGAGCAGTTCTTC. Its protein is CASSISRTRLVNEQFF.

The CDR3 nucleotides read TGCGCCAGCAGCAGGCTAGCGGGGGGCACAGATACGCAGTATTTT. It yields the protein CASSRLAGGTDTQYF. The chain has TRBV4-3 and TRBJ2-3; TRBD2 agrees at 10 bases. Trimming took 5 bases from V and 1 from J; bases not matched to a gene: 3. Germline values: CDR1 LGHNA, CDR2 YSLEER. The CDR3 runs to 15 residues.

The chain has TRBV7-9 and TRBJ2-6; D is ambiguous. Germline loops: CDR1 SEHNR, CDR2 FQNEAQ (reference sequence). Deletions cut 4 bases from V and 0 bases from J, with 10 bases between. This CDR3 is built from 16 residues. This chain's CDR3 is CASSSRLGSGANVLTF. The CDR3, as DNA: TGTGCCAGCAGCTCCAGACTGGGCTCTGGGGCCAACGTCCTGACTTTC.

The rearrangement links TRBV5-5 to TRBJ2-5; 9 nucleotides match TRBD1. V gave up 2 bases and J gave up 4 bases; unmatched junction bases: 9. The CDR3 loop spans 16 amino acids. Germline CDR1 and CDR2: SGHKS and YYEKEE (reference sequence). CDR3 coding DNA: TGTGCCAGCAGCTTACTTCCGGGACAGGGTCCAGAGACCCAGTACTTC. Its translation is CASSLLPGQGPETQYF. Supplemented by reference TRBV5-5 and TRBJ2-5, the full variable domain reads DAGVTQSPTHLIKTRGQQVTLRCSPISGHKSVSWYQQVLGQGPQFIFQYYEKEERGRGNFPDRFSARQFPNYSSELNVNALLLGDSALYLCASSLLPGQGPETQYFGPGTRLLVL.

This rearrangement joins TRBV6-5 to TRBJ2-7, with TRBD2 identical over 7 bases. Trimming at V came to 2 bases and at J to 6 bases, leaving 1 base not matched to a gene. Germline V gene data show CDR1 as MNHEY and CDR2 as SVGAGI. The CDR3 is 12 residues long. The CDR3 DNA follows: TGTGCCAGCAGTTACCGCGGGAGCGAGCAGTACTTC. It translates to CASSYRGSEQYF.

The CDR3 sequence is CAWSTQGFDQPQHF. DNA for the CDR3: TGTGCCTGGAGTACCCAGGGTTTCGATCAGCCCCAGCATTTT. The chain employs TRBV30 and TRBJ1-5; D is perhaps TRBD1 (5 bases). The CDR3 has 14 residues. Germline values: CDR1 GTSNPN, CDR2 SVGIG (reference sequence). V dropped 2 bases and J dropped 5 bases, with 13 bases sitting between them.

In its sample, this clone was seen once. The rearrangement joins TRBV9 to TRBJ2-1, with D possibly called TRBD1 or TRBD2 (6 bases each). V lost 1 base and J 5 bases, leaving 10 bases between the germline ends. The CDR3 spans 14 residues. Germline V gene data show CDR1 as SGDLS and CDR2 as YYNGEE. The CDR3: CASSVWGADNEQFF. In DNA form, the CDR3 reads TGTGCCAGCAGCGTATGGGGGGCTGACAATGAGCAGTTCTTC. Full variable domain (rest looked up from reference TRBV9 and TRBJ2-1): DSGVTQTPKHLITATGQRVTLRCSPRSGDLSVYWYQQSLDQGLQFLIQYYNGEERAKGNILERFSAQQFPDLHSELNLSSLELGDSALYFCASSVWGADNEQFFGPGTRLTVL.

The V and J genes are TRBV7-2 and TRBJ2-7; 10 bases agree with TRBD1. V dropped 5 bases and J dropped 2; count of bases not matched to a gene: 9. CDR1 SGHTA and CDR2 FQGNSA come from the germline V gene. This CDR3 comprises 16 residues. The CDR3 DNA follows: TGTGCCAGCAGCCATAGGTGGGACAGGGGCACCTACGAGCAGTACTTC. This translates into CASSHRWDRGTYEQYF. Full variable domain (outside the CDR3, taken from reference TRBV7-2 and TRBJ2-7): GAGVSQSPSNKVTEKGKDVELRCDPISGHTALYWYRQSLGQGLEFLIYFQGNSAPDKSGLPSDRFSAERTGGSVSTLTIQRTQQEDSAVYLCASSHRWDRGTYEQYFGPGTRLTVT.

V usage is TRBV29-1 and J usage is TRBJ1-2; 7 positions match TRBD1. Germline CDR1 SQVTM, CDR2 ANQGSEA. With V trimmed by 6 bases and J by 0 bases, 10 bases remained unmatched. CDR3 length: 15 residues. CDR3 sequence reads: CSVEQIQGTNYGYTF. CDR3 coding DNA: TGCAGCGTCGAGCAGATACAGGGGACTAACTATGGCTACACCTTC.

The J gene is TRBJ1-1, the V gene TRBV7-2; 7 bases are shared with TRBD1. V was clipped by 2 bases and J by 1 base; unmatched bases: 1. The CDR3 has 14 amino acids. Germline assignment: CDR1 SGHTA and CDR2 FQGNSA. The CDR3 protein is CASSLNRGNTEAFF. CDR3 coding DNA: TGTGCCAGCAGCTTAAACAGGGGGAACACTGAAGCTTTCTTT.

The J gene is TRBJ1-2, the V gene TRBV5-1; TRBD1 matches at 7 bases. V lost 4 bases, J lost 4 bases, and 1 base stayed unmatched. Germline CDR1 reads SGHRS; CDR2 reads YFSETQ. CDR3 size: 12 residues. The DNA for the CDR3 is TGCGCCAGCAGCCGGGACAGCTATGGCTACACCTTC. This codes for CASSRDSYGYTF.

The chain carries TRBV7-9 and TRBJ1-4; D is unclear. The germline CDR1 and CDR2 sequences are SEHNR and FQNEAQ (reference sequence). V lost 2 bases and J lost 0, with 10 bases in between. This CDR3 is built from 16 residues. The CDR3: CASSLNRGSTNEKLFF. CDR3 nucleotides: TGTGCCAGCAGCTTAAACCGGGGATCAACTAATGAAAAACTGTTTTTT.

The CDR3 is CATSRESGNEQYF. CDR3 bases: TGTGCCACCAGCAGAGAATCCGGGAACGAGCAGTACTTC. The J gene is TRBJ2-7, the V gene TRBV15; D may be TRBD2 (5 bases). Germline V CDR1 and CDR2: LNHNV, YYDKDF (reference sequence). Trimming removed 0 bases from V and 5 bases from J, with 8 bases in between. The CDR3 is 13 residues long.

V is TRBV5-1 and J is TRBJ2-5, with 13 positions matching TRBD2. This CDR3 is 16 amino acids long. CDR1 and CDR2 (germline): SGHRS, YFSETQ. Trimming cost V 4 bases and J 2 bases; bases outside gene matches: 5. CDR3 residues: CASSIGLAGAQETQYF. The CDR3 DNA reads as TGCGCCAGCAGCATAGGACTAGCGGGGGCACAAGAGACCCAGTACTTC.

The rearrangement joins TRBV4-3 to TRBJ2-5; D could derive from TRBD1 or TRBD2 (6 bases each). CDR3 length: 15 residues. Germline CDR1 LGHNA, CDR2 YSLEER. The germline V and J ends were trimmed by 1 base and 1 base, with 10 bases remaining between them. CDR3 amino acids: CASSQGSGAQETQYF. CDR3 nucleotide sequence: TGCGCCAGCAGCCAAGGTTCGGGGGCCCAAGAGACCCAGTACTTC.

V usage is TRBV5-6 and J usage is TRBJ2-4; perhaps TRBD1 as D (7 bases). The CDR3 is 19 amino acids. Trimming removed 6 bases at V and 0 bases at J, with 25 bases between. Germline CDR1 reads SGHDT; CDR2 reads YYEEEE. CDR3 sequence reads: CASTRAQGGSFLAKNIQYF. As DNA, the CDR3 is TGTGCCAGCACACGGGCCCAGGGGGGAAGCTTCTTAGCCAAAAACATTCAGTACTTC.